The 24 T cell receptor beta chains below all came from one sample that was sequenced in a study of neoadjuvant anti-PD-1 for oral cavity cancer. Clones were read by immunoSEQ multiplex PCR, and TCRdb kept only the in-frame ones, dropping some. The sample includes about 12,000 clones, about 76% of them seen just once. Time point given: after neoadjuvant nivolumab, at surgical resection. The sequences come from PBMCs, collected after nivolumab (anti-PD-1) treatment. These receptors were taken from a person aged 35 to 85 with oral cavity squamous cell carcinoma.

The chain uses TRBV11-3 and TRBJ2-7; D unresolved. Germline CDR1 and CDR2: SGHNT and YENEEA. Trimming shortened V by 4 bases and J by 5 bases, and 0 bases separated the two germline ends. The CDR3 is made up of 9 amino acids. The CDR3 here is CASSYEQYF. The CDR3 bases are TGTGCCAGCAGCTACGAGCAGTACTTC.

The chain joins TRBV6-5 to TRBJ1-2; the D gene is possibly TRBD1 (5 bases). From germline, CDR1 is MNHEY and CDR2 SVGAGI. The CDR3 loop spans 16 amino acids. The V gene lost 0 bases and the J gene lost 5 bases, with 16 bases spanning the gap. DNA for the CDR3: TGTGCCAGCAGTTACTCCGGGGGTCTTCGCGGGTATGGCTACACCTTC. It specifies CASSYSGGLRGYGYTF.

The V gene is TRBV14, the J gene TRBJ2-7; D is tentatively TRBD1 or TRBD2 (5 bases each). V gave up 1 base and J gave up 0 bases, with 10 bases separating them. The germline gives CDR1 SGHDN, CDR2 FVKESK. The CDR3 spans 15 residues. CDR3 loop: CASSQGQGVSYEQYF. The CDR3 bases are TGTGCCAGCAGCCAAGGTCAGGGAGTCTCCTACGAGCAGTACTTC.

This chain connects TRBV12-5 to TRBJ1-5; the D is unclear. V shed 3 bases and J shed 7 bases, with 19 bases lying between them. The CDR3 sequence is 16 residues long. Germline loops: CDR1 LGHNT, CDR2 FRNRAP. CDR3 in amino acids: CASGLEPGALWQPQHF. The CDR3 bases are TGTGCTAGTGGTTTAGAGCCGGGCGCATTGTGGCAGCCCCAGCATTTT.

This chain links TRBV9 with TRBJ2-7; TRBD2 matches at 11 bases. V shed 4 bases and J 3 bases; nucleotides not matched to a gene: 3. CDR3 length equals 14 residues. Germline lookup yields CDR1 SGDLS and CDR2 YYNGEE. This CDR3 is CASSFGLAGYEQYF. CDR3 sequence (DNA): TGTGCCAGCAGCTTCGGACTAGCGGGCTACGAGCAGTACTTC.

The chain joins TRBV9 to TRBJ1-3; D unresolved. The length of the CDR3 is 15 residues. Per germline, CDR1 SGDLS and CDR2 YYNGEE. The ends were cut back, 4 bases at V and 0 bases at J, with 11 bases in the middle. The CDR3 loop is CASSPNQVSGNTIYF. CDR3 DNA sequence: TGTGCCAGCAGCCCAAATCAAGTCTCTGGAAACACCATATATTTT. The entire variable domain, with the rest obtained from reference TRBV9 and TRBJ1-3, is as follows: DSGVTQTPKHLITATGQRVTLRCSPRSGDLSVYWYQQSLDQGLQFLIQYYNGEERAKGNILERFSAQQFPDLHSELNLSSLELGDSALYFCASSPNQVSGNTIYFGEGSWLTVV.

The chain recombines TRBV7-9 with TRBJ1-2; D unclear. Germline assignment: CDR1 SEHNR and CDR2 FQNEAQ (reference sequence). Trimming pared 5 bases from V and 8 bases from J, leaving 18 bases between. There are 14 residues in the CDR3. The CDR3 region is CASSPEGRARGYTF. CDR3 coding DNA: TGTGCCAGCAGCCCGGAAGGGAGGGCCAGGGGCTACACCTTC.

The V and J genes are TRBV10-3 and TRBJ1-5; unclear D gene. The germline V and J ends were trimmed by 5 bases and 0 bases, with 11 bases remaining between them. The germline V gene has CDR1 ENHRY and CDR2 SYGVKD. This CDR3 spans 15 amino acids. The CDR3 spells CAISTGPYSNQPQHF. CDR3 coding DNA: TGTGCCATCAGTACGGGCCCCTATAGCAATCAGCCCCAGCATTTT.

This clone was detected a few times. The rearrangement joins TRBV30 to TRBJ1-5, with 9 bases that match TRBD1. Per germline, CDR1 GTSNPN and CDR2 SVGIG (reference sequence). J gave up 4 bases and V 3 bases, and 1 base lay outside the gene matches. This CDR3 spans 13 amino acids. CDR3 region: CAWRGTGNQPQHF. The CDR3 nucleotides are TGTGCCTGGAGAGGGACAGGGAATCAGCCCCAGCATTTT.

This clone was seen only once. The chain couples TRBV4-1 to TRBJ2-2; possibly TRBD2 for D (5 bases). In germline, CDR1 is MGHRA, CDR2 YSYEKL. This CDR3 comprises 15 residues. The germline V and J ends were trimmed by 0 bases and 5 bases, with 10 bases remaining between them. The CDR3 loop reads CASSQEVRTTGELFF. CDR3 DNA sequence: TGCGCCAGCAGCCAAGAAGTTCGGACTACCGGGGAGCTGTTTTTT.

The CDR3 DNA sequence: TGTGCCAGCAGCCTAGGGGGAGGCACCAGCACAGATACGCAGTATTTT. The encoded protein is CASSLGGGTSTDTQYF. The J gene is TRBJ2-3, the V gene TRBV7-9; D is tentatively TRBD1 or TRBD2 (6 bases each). CDR1 SEHNR and CDR2 FQNEAQ come from the germline V gene (reference sequence). This CDR3 region has 16 residues. V shed 5 bases and J shed 0 bases, with 15 bases lying between them.

CDR3 nucleotide sequence: TGCGCCAGCAGTGAGGCCCCGGGACAGGGCCCCCAGGGGACCCAGTACTTC. Residues: CASSEAPGQGPQGTQYF. V is TRBV10-1 and J is TRBJ2-5; 9 bases are shared with TRBD1. The V gene's germline CDR1 is WNHNN and CDR2 SYGVQD (reference sequence). The CDR3 consists of 17 residues. V shed 2 bases, J shed 7 bases, and the junction held 14 bases outside the gene matches.

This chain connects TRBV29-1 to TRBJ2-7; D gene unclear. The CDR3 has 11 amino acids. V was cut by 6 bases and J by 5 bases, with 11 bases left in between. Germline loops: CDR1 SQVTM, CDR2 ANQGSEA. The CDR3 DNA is TGCAGCGTCTCGAGTGGGGACGAGCAGTACTTC. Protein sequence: CSVSSGDEQYF.

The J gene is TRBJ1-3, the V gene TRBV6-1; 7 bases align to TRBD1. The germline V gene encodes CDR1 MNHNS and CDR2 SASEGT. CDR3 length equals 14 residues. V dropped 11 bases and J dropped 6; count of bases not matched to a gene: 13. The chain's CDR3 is CAGRLETGQNTIYF. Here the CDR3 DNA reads TGTGCCGGCCGTCTCGAGACAGGGCAAAACACCATATATTTT.

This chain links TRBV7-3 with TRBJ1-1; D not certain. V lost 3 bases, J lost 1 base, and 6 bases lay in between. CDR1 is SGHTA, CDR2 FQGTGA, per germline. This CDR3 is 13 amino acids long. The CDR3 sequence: CASSFGGNTEAFF. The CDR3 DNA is TGTGCCAGCAGCTTCGGCGGGAACACTGAAGCTTTCTTT.

CDR3 in amino acids: CASSGLAGRHEQFF. The CDR3, as DNA: TGTGCCAGCAGTGGACTAGCGGGACGTCATGAGCAGTTCTTC. The chain combines TRBV5-4 with TRBJ2-1; TRBD2 matches at 12 bases. Trimming took 5 bases from V and 8 from J; bases not matched to a gene: 5. Per germline, CDR1 SGHNT and CDR2 YYREEE (reference sequence). The length of the CDR3 is 14 residues.

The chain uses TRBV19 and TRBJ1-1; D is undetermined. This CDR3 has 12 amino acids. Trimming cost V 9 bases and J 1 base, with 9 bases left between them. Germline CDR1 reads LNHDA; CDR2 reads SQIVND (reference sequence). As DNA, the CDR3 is TGTGCCAGCATTTTTGGGAACACTGAAGCTTTCTTT. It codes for CASIFGNTEAFF.

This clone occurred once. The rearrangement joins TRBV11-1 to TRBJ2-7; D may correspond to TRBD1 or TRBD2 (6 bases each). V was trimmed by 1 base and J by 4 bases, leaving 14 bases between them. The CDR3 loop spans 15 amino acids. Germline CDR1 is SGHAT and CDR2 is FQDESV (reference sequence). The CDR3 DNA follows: TGTGCCAGCAGCTTAGGGAGGGGGAGGCGGTACGAGCAGTACTTC. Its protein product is CASSLGRGRRYEQYF. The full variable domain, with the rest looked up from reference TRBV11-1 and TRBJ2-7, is EAEVAQSPRYKITEKSQAVAFWCDPISGHATLYWYRQILGQGPELLVQFQDESVVDDSQLPKDRFSAERLKGVDSTLKIQPAELGDSAMYLCASSLGRGRRYEQYFGPGTRLTVT.

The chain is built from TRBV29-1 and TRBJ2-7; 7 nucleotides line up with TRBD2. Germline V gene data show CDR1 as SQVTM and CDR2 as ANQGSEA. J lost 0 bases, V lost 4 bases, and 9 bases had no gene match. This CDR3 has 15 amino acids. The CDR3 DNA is TGCAGCGTTGGTCGTTTGAGCGGGAACTCCTACGAGCAGTACTTC. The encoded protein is CSVGRLSGNSYEQYF.

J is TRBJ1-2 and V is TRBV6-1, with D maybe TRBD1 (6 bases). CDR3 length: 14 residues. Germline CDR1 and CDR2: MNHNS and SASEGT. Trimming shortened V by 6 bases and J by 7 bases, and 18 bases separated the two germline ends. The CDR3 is CASSQSQGRSGYTF. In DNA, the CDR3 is TGTGCCAGCAGCCAAAGTCAGGGGAGGAGTGGCTACACCTTC.

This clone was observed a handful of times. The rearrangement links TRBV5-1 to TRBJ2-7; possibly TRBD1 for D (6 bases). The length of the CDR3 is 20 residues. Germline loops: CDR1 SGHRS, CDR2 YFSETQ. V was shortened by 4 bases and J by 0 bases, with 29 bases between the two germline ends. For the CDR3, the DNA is TGCGCCAGCAGCGTGGGACAATACCGGATGAAGGACTTATACTCCTACGAGCAGTACTTC. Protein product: CASSVGQYRMKDLYSYEQYF.

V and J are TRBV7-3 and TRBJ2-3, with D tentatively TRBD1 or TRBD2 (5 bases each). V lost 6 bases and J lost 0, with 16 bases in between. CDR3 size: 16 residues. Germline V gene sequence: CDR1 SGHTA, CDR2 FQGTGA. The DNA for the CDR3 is TGTGCCAGCAGTCAGACGGGGCTTTCTAGCACAGATACGCAGTATTTT. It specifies CASSQTGLSSTDTQYF.

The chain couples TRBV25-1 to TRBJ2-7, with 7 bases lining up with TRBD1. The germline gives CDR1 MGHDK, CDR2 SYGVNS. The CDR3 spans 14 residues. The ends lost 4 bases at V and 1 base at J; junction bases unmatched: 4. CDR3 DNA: TGTGCCAGCAGTGCAGGGACAGCGTCCTACGAGCAGTACTTC. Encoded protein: CASSAGTASYEQYF.

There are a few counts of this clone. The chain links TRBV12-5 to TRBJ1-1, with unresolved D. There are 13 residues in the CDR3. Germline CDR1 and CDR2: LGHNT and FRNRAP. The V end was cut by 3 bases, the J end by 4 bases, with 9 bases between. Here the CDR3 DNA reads TGTGCTAGTGGTTTAAATCGGGTCACTGAAGCTTTCTTT. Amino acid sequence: CASGLNRVTEAFF. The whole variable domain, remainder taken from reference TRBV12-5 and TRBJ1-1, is DARVTQTPRHKVTEMGQEVTMRCQPILGHNTVFWYRQTMMQGLELLAYFRNRAPLDDSGMPKDRFSAEMPDATLATLKIQPSEPRDSAVYFCASGLNRVTEAFFGQGTRLTVV.